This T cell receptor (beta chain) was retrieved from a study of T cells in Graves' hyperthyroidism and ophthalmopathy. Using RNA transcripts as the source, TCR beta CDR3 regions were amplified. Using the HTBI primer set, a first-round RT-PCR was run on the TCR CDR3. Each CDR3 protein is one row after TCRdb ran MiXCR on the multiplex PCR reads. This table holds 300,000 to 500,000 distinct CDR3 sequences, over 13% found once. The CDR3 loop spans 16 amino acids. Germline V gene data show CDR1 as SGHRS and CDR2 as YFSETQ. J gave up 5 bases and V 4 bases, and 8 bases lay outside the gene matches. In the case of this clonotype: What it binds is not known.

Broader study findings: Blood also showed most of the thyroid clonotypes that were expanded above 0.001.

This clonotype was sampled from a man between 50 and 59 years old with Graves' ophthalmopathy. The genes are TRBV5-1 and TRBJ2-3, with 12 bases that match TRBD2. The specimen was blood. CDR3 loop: CASSHRLAGEGDTQYF. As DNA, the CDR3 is TGCGCCAGCAGCCACCGACTAGCGGGAGAGGGAGATACGCAGTATTTT.